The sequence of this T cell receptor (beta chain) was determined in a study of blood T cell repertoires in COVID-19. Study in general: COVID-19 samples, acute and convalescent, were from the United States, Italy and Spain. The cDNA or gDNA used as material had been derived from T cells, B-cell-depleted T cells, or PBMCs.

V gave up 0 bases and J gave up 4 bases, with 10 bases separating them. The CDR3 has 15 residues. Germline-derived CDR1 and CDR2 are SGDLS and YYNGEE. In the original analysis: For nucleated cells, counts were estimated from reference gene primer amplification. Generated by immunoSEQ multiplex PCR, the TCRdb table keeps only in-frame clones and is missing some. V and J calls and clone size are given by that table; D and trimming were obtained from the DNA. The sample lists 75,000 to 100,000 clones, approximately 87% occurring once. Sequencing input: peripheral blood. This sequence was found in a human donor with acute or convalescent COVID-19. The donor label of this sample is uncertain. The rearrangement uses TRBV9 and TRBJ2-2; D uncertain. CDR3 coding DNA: TGTGCCAGCAGCGTAGAACAGCCTGGCACCGGGGAGCTGTTTTTT. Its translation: CASSVEQPGTGELFF.